Below are 21 T cell receptor beta chains sequenced from a single sample in a study of T cell responses to AZD1222 COVID-19 vaccine. TCRdb keeps only in-frame clones here, not all; method: immunoSEQ multiplex PCR. The sample has around 99,000 clones; about 92% are singletons. The material sequenced was peripheral blood, taken on day 0 of AZD1222 vaccination. Receptors originate from an adult in good health.

This clone was observed a single time. This chain links TRBV5-5 with TRBJ2-1; perhaps TRBD1 as D (6 bases). In germline, CDR1 is SGHKS, CDR2 YYEKEE (reference sequence). This CDR3 comprises 15 residues. Trimming left V 0 bases short and J 4 bases short, with 11 bases between. The CDR3 loop reads CASSLGQERYNEQFF. CDR3 DNA: TGTGCCAGCAGCTTGGGACAGGAGAGATACAATGAGCAGTTCTTC.

Concerning this clone: Other nucleotide sequences in the sample specify the same CDR3. The V gene is TRBV5-5, the J gene TRBJ1-4; 9 bases agree with TRBD1. CDR1 is SGHKS and CDR2 is YYEKEE in the germline V gene (reference sequence). V lost 2 bases to trimming and J lost 8 bases; unmatched junction nucleotides: 4. CDR3 size: 14 residues. Here the CDR3 DNA reads TGTGCCAGCAGCTTCCGACAGGGGGGCGAAAAACTGTTTTTT. This translates into CASSFRQGGEKLFF.

This chain links TRBV7-8 with TRBJ1-5; D gene uncertain. Germline V gene data show CDR1 as SGHVS and CDR2 as FQNEAQ. The V gene lost 1 base and the J gene lost 3 bases, with 7 bases spanning the gap. The CDR3 contains 14 residues. The CDR3 sequence: CASSLGPNNQPQHF. The DNA for the CDR3 is TGTGCCAGCAGCTTAGGTCCGAACAATCAGCCCCAGCATTTT.

The rearrangement joins TRBV30 to TRBJ2-5; D unresolved. This CDR3 is 15 amino acids long. The ends were cut back, 0 bases at V and 1 base at J, with 12 bases in the middle. Germline V gives CDR1 GTSNPN, CDR2 SVGIG (reference sequence). The CDR3 nucleotides are TGTGCCTGGAGTGTGGGTCCAGCCATCCAAGAGACCCAGTACTTC. Encoded protein: CAWSVGPAIQETQYF.

The chain has TRBV6-5 and TRBJ2-7; tentative D call: TRBD2 (6 bases). V was cut by 8 bases and J by 2 bases, with 13 bases left in between. CDR3 length equals 13 residues. From germline, CDR1 is MNHEY and CDR2 SVGAGI. The CDR3 is CASRREEPYEQYF. CDR3 nucleotides: TGTGCCAGCCGAAGGGAGGAACCCTACGAGCAGTACTTC.

A single count supports this clone. This chain connects TRBV6-6 to TRBJ1-6; TRBD1 might be the D (6 bases). The CDR3 totals 17 residues. The germline CDR1 and CDR2 sequences are MNHNY and SVGAGI (reference sequence). Trimming took 5 bases from V and 5 from J, leaving 19 bases between them. CDR3 protein: CASSRNQRGGNNSPLHF. The CDR3 DNA sequence: TGTGCCAGCAGTCGAAATCAAAGAGGGGGTAATAATTCACCCCTCCACTTT.

This clone was seen once. The chain links TRBV18 to TRBJ1-1, with TRBD1 matching 8 bases. The CDR3 loop spans 16 amino acids. Losses at the gene ends were 2 bases for V and 7 bases for J; bases not matched to a gene: 12. The germline gives CDR1 KGHSH, CDR2 LQKENI. CDR3 in DNA: TGTGCCAGCTCACCAACGCCCAGGGGGCTGGATGGTGAAGCTTTCTTT. This translates into CASSPTPRGLDGEAFF.

This clone was counted a single time. The chain is built from TRBV7-3 and TRBJ2-3; D is unclear. There are 14 residues in the CDR3. CDR1 and CDR2 (germline): SGHTA, FQGTGA. Trimming pared 5 bases from V and 2 bases from J, leaving 11 bases between. The CDR3 region has the DNA TGTGCCAGCAGCCGACAAAGTAACACAGATACGCAGTATTTT. Translated, it gives CASSRQSNTDTQYF.

V gene TRBV2 combines with J gene TRBJ1-4, with TRBD1 identical over 8 bases. The germline CDR1 and CDR2 sequences are SNHLY and FYNNEI. The V segment lost 1 base and the J segment 14 bases; nucleotides outside the gene matches: 6. This CDR3 spans 13 amino acids. CDR3 protein: CASSEDRTGRLFF. CDR3 nucleotide sequence: TGTGCCAGCAGTGAAGATAGGACAGGGAGGCTGTTTTTT.

The J gene is TRBJ2-4, the V gene TRBV3-1 (or the pseudogene TRBV3-2), with D tentatively TRBD1 (5 bases). This CDR3 has 16 amino acids. Germline CDR1 LGHDT, CDR2 YNNKEL (reference sequence). Trimming shortened V by 4 bases and J by 13 bases, and 26 bases separated the two germline ends. CDR3 sequence (DNA): TGTGCCAGCAGCCTCGGAGCCCAGGGCCCACGGCCAGGCCAGTACTTC. Amino acids: CASSLGAQGPRPGQYF.

The rearrangement joins TRBV6-1 to TRBJ2-7, with D perhaps TRBD1 or TRBD2 (5 bases each). The V gene lost 2 bases and the J gene lost 3 bases, with 14 bases spanning the gap. The CDR3 covers 15 residues. The germline V gene encodes CDR1 MNHNS and CDR2 SASEGT. CDR3 amino acids: CASSEPVGTLYEQYF. CDR3 coding DNA: TGTGCCAGCAGTGAACCCGTGGGGACCCTCTACGAGCAGTACTTC.

V is TRBV9 and J is TRBJ1-1, with D possibly matching TRBD1 (6 bases). This CDR3 contains 16 residues. Looked up from germline, CDR1 is SGDLS and CDR2 is YYNGEE. V dropped 0 bases and J dropped 0 bases, with 12 bases sitting between them. CDR3 residues: CASSVEPGAMNTEAFF. The CDR3 bases are TGTGCCAGCAGCGTAGAGCCAGGGGCCATGAACACTGAAGCTTTCTTT. Supplemented by reference TRBV9 and TRBJ1-1, the full variable domain reads DSGVTQTPKHLITATGQRVTLRCSPRSGDLSVYWYQQSLDQGLQFLIQYYNGEERAKGNILERFSAQQFPDLHSELNLSSLELGDSALYFCASSVEPGAMNTEAFFGQGTRLTVV.

CDR3 residues: CAWREGADTEAFF. In DNA, the CDR3 is TGTGCCTGGAGAGAGGGGGCGGACACTGAAGCTTTCTTT. The chain recombines TRBV30 with TRBJ1-1; TRBD1 matches at 7 bases. The ends lost 3 bases at V and 3 bases at J; junction bases unmatched: 4. This CDR3 has 13 amino acids. CDR1 GTSNPN and CDR2 SVGIG come from the germline V gene (reference sequence).

The chain is built from TRBV19 and TRBJ2-3, with 9 bases that match TRBD1. V shed 6 bases, J shed 6 bases, and the junction held 7 bases outside the gene matches. This CDR3 region has 14 residues. Germline CDR1 reads LNHDA; CDR2 reads SQIVND (reference sequence). The DNA for the CDR3 is TGTGCCAGTAGCCGGGACAGGGATAAGGATACGCAGTATTTT. Its protein is CASSRDRDKDTQYF.

J is TRBJ2-1 and V is TRBV4-1, with D unclear. CDR1 and CDR2 from the germline V gene are MGHRA and YSYEKL. V lost 6 bases, J lost 9 bases, and 9 bases lay in between. There are 11 residues in the CDR3. CDR3 residues: CASSLGGEQFF. CDR3 in DNA: TGCGCCAGCAGTCTCGGCGGTGAGCAGTTCTTC.

The V and J genes are TRBV21-1 and TRBJ2-7; the table gives TRBD1 as D, unverified against the DNA. TRBV21-1 is termed a pseudogene. This CDR3 is 12 amino acids long. CDR3 in amino acids: CAQGQGSYEQYF. CDR3 sequence (DNA): TGTGCACAGGGACAGGGGTCCTACGAGCAGTACTTC.

This clone was detected only once. The CDR3 protein is CASMVAYEQYF. The CDR3 DNA reads TGTGCCAGCATGGTTGCCTACGAGCAGTACTTC. This chain uses TRBV6-5 with TRBJ2-7; D not certain. Germline V lookup: CDR1 MNHEY, CDR2 SVGAGI. V gave up 7 bases and J gave up 2 bases, with 6 bases separating them. The CDR3 length is 11 residues.

The chain employs TRBV4-3 and TRBJ1-1; 8 nucleotides line up with TRBD1. Trimming at V came to 1 base and at J to 4 bases, leaving 5 bases not matched to a gene. The CDR3 runs 15 residues. Germline CDR1 and CDR2: LGHNA and YSLEER. CDR3 DNA: TGCGCCAGCAGCCAAGGCCGGACAGGGTTCACTGAAGCTTTCTTT. As protein: CASSQGRTGFTEAFF.

This clone was observed a handful of times. The J gene is TRBJ2-2, the V gene TRBV9, with 14 bases lining up with TRBD2. There are 19 residues in the CDR3. The germline gives CDR1 SGDLS, CDR2 YYNGEE. V lost 3 bases and J lost 1; bases outside the gene matches: 8. The CDR3 coding sequence is TGTGCCAGCAGCGGACGATCGGGACTAGCGGGGGTGAACACCGGGGAGCTGTTTTTT. It yields the protein CASSGRSGLAGVNTGELFF.

This sequence joins TRBV7-2 and TRBJ1-6, with unresolved D. CDR3 size: 14 residues. V was trimmed by 2 bases and J by 12 bases, leaving 14 bases between them. Germline V gives CDR1 SGHTA, CDR2 FQGNSA. The CDR3 sequence is CASSLLSGGGPLHF. The CDR3 DNA reads as TGTGCCAGCAGCTTATTATCGGGTGGCGGACCCCTCCACTTT.

The CDR3: CASSSRRTDTQYF. The CDR3 DNA is TGTGCCAGCAGCTCGAGGCGCACAGATACGCAGTATTTT. The chain couples TRBV7-8 to TRBJ2-3; D is unclear. The CDR3 extends over 13 amino acids. V lost 4 bases and J lost 1, with 6 bases in between. CDR1 and CDR2 from the germline V gene are SGHVS and FQNEAQ.